A selection of T cell receptor beta chains follows, all from one sample in a study of identifying expanded T cells in peripheral blood. The method was immunoSEQ multiplex PCR; TCRdb's version includes in-frame clones alone and lacks a portion of them. Here the sample spans some 93,000 clones, approximately 91% being singletons. Sequenced input: blood. The receptors come from a person between 18 and 75 years old in good health. Each CDR3 is given with its conserved first and last residue. D genes are given only for firm matches. Size tells how often a clone was seen (once, few, many) or the class of an expanded clone, and some rows leave it out.

>TRBV18|.|TRBJ1-2|.
CASSPVEWEYYGYTF
TGTGCCAGCTCACCTGTTGAGTGGGAATACTATGGCTACACCTTC
>TRBV5-1|.|TRBJ1-4|.
CASSLQANEKLFF
TGCGCCAGCAGCTTACAGGCTAATGAAAAACTGTTTTTT
>TRBV11-2|.|TRBJ1-5|many
CASSHGGQNNQPQHF
TGTGCCAGCAGCCATGGAGGACAGAATAATCAGCCCCAGCATTTT
>TRBV7-3|.|TRBJ2-5|.
CASSSTVQETQYF
TGTGCCAGCAGCTCCACGGTACAAGAGACCCAGTACTTC
>TRBV15|.|TRBJ2-3|few
CATRLGTSTDTQYF
TGTGCCACCAGATTAGGGACTAGCACAGATACGCAGTATTTT
>TRBV5-4|.|TRBJ1-2|.
CASSLGGAQGYTF
TGTGCCAGCAGCTTGGGGGGCGCGCAGGGCTACACCTTC
>TRBV5-1|TRBD2|TRBJ2-3|.
CASSYRVGTSGPGDTQYF
TGCGCCAGCAGCTACCGTGTGGGGACTAGCGGGCCCGGGGATACGCAGTATTTT
>TRBV19|.|TRBJ1-6|.
CASADRKYNSPLHF
TGTGCCAGCGCGGACCGGAAGTATAATTCACCCCTCCACTTT
>TRBV7-3|.|TRBJ1-1|once
CASSEVGFTEAFF
TGTGCCAGCAGCGAAGTTGGTTTCACTGAAGCTTTCTTT
>TRBV4-1|.|TRBJ2-2|.
CASSRYRDSNTGELFF
TGCGCCAGCAGCCGCTACCGGGACTCCAACACCGGGGAGCTGTTTTTT
>TRBV7-8|.|TRBJ2-1|.
CASSSLTGLQYNEQFF
TGTGCCAGCAGCTCACTGACGGGGCTACAGTACAATGAGCAGTTCTTC
>TRBV30|TRBD1|TRBJ1-2|few
CAWKRTGPVYGYTF
TGTGCCTGGAAGAGGACAGGGCCTGTCTATGGCTACACCTTC
>TRBV5-6|TRBD2|TRBJ2-5|.
CASSARGEGSQETQYF
TGTGCCAGCAGCGCCCGGGGGGAGGGGTCTCAAGAGACCCAGTACTTC
>TRBV27|TRBD2|TRBJ2-3|.
CASGRLAGGPGTDTQYF
TGTGCCAGCGGCCGACTAGCGGGAGGGCCGGGCACAGATACGCAGTATTTT
>TRBV5-1|.|TRBJ1-6|.
CASSLDVGTSGALHF
TGCGCCAGCAGCTTGGATGTAGGGACCTCTGGGGCCCTCCACTTT
>TRBV6-9|.|TRBJ2-7|.
CASSYQSLYEQYF
TGTGCCAGCAGTTATCAGTCTCTTTACGAGCAGTACTTC
>TRBV7-8|TRBD2|TRBJ2-1|.
CASSLVSGGPWLGQFF
TGTGCCAGCAGCTTAGTGTCGGGAGGGCCTTGGTTAGGGCAGTTCTTC
>TRBV10-3|TRBD1|TRBJ2-3|once
CAISELTGTGRDTQYF
TGTGCCATCAGTGAGCTAACCGGGACAGGGCGGGATACGCAGTATTTT
>TRBV5-4|TRBD1|TRBJ2-5|.
CASSFPPGQRLEGETQYF
TGTGCCAGCAGCTTTCCACCGGGACAGCGGCTCGAGGGCGAGACCCAGTACTTC
>TRBV2|.|TRBJ1-4|.
CASSELGSTNEKLFF
TGTGCCAGCAGTGAATTGGGGTCAACTAATGAAAAACTGTTTTTT
>TRBV7-2|.|TRBJ1-4|.
CASSLSTGLHEKLFF
TGTGCCAGCAGCTTATCTACAGGGTTGCATGAAAAACTGTTTTTT
>TRBV2|TRBD2|TRBJ2-5|.
CASSEALAGGPVGETQYF
TGTGCCAGCAGTGAAGCACTAGCGGGAGGGCCGGTCGGGGAGACCCAGTACTTC
>TRBV7-8|.|TRBJ2-7|.
CASSLERGSYEQYF
TGTGCCAGCAGCTTAGAGAGGGGCTCCTACGAGCAGTACTTC
>TRBV6-5|.|TRBJ1-4|.
CASSYFREGREKLFF
TGTGCCAGCAGTTACTTCAGGGAGGGAAGGGAAAAACTGTTTTTT
>TRBV9|TRBD2|TRBJ2-3|.
CASSGGPTSDPSTDTQYF
TGTGCCAGCAGCGGGGGACCCACTAGCGACCCTAGCACAGATACGCAGTATTTT
>TRBV28|TRBD2|TRBJ2-5|.
CASSLAIGLGEGETQYF
TGTGCCAGCAGTTTAGCCATAGGACTCGGGGAGGGAGAGACCCAGTACTTC
>TRBV12-1|.|TRBJ1-2|.
CASSFARDSSGYTF
TGTGCCAGCAGCTTTGCCAGGGACTCCAGTGGCTACACCTTC
>TRBV6-5|TRBD1|TRBJ1-5|.
CASRPDRVDRPQHF
TGTGCCAGCAGGCCGGACAGGGTTGACCGGCCCCAGCATTTT
>TRBV6-5|.|TRBJ1-1|.
CASSYSGSAEAFF
TGTGCCAGCAGTTACTCGGGCAGCGCTGAAGCTTTCTTT
>TRBV30|.|TRBJ1-1|.
CAWSILSPGTVNTEAFF
TGTGCCTGGAGCATCCTAAGCCCCGGGACGGTTAACACTGAAGCTTTCTTT
>TRBV5-4|.|TRBJ1-1|.
CASSLGYTEAFF
TGTGCCAGCAGTCTGGGTTACACTGAAGCTTTCTTT
>TRBV5-1|.|TRBJ1-5|.
CASSMDTGNQPQHF
TGCGCCAGCAGCATGGACACTGGCAATCAGCCCCAGCATTTT
>TRBV7-8|TRBD2|TRBJ2-7|once
CASSPGWGLAGDEQYF
TGTGCCAGCAGCCCCGGTTGGGGACTAGCGGGAGACGAGCAGTACTTC
>TRBV2|.|TRBJ2-7|.
CASSVEQGYEQYF
TGTGCCAGCAGTGTAGAACAGGGCTACGAGCAGTACTTC
>TRBV28|.|TRBJ2-3|.
CASSSPAAGSRDTQYF
TGTGCCAGCAGTTCCCCCGCTGCGGGTTCTAGAGATACGCAGTATTTT
>TRBV7-9|.|TRBJ2-3|.
CASSLDVAGPSTDTQYF
TGTGCCAGCAGCTTAGATGTGGCGGGGCCTAGCACAGATACGCAGTATTTT
>TRBV13|TRBD2|TRBJ2-3|.
CASSSHPWTSGGDTQYF
TGTGCCAGCAGCTCCCACCCCTGGACTAGCGGGGGGGATACGCAGTATTTT
>TRBV5-5|TRBD1|TRBJ2-3|.
CASSFTGGKNGDTQYF
TGTGCCAGCAGCTTCACAGGGGGTAAAAACGGAGATACGCAGTATTTT
>TRBV9|.|TRBJ2-3|few
CASSDLSDTQYF
TGTGCCAGCAGCGACCTATCGGATACGCAGTATTTT
>TRBV10-1|.|TRBJ2-2|few
CASSEQESGNTGELFF
TGCGCCAGCAGTGAACAGGAGTCAGGGAACACCGGGGAGCTGTTTTTT
>TRBV18|TRBD1|TRBJ2-3|.
CASSPRSGGSDTQYF
TGTGCCAGCTCACCTCGGTCAGGGGGCTCAGATACGCAGTATTTT
>TRBV4-1|TRBD2|TRBJ2-3|.
CASSQAFPGGIKDTQYF
TGCGCCAGCAGCCAAGCTTTCCCGGGGGGGATTAAAGATACGCAGTATTTT
>TRBV30|.|TRBJ1-2|few
CAWSYREGGYTF
TGTGCCTGGAGTTACCGGGAGGGTGGCTACACCTTC
>TRBV5-6|TRBD1|TRBJ2-7|.
CASSWGTGNEQYF
TGTGCCAGCAGCTGGGGGACAGGGAACGAGCAGTACTTC
>TRBV25-1|.|TRBJ2-5|.
CASSDGPGAGETQYF
TGTGCCAGCAGTGATGGTCCGGGCGCCGGGGAGACCCAGTACTTC
>TRBV6-5|TRBD1|TRBJ2-7|.
CASSRTGGGEQYF
TGTGCCAGCAGCCGGACAGGGGGCGGCGAGCAGTACTTC
>TRBV10-3|.|TRBJ2-3|.
CAISESEGYTDTQYF
TGTGCCATCAGTGAGTCGGAGGGGTACACAGATACGCAGTATTTT
>TRBV5-8|TRBD2|TRBJ2-7|.
CASSLRLAGLREQYF
TGTGCCAGCAGCCTCCGACTAGCGGGCCTACGCGAGCAGTACTTC
>TRBV28|TRBD1|TRBJ2-1|.
CASAPGGPYNEQFF
TGTGCCAGCGCCCCAGGGGGCCCCTACAATGAGCAGTTCTTC
>TRBV6-4|.|TRBJ2-3|.
CASSDGGVSTDTQYF
TGTGCCAGCAGTGACGGAGGAGTGTCCACAGATACGCAGTATTTT
>TRBV25-1|.|TRBJ2-6|.
CASSEYSGANVLTF
TGTGCCAGCAGTGAATACTCTGGGGCCAACGTCCTGACTTTC
>TRBV2|TRBD1|TRBJ1-6|once
CASSTQQGYNSPLHF
TGTGCCAGCAGTACTCAACAGGGGTATAATTCACCCCTCCACTTT
>TRBV4-1|TRBD2|TRBJ2-2|.
CASSWREVVTGELFF
TGCGCCAGCAGCTGGCGGGAGGTGGTGACCGGGGAGCTGTTTTTT
>TRBV4-1|TRBD2|TRBJ2-3|.
CASSHSGGDTDTQYF
TGCGCCAGCAGCCATAGCGGGGGGGACACAGATACGCAGTATTTT
>TRBV9|.|TRBJ1-1|few
CASSVTVNTEAFF
TGTGCCAGCAGCGTAACGGTGAACACTGAAGCTTTCTTT